The clone carrying this T cell receptor (beta chain) was picked up one time. No antigen is known for it. The data are from a study of shared clonotypes between healthy human individuals. Germline V gene lookup returns CDR1 WSHSY and CDR2 SAAADI. This CDR3 contains 13 residues. V was cut by 1 base and J by 5 bases, with 9 bases left in between. Study conclusions and caveats: Against clonotypes common to all four donors, non-shared ones had lower generation probabilities.

Sequencing used immunoSEQ multiplex PCR; TCRdb keeps in-frame clones, though not all of them. The table shows about 2.3 million clones, with approximately 95% occurring only once. Sequencing was carried out using naive CD4+ T cells from PBMCs. Regarding subset: CD45RA+ positively selected. This TCR was sampled from a man aged 18-30 years in good health. Some clones in this sample may be carry-over from other donors' samples. The chain carries TRBV10-2 and TRBJ2-7; TRBD1 is a possible D gene (6 bases). CDR3 loop: CASSEWPGDEQYF. The DNA for the CDR3 is TGCGCCAGCAGTGAGTGGCCAGGGGACGAGCAGTACTTC.